This T cell receptor (beta chain) is drawn from a study of blood T cell repertoires in COVID-19. Study context: Some COVID-19 samples were acute and others convalescent; all came from the United States, Italy and Spain.

This table comes from immunoSEQ multiplex PCR, and its TCRdb copy is limited to in-frame clones, with some not included. The sample has fewer than 45,000 clones; about 85% are singletons. Germline V CDR1 and CDR2: SEHNR, FQNEAQ (reference sequence). The CDR3 totals 14 residues. V was pared by 3 bases and J by 1 base, with 9 bases between. V usage is TRBV7-9 and J usage is TRBJ1-1; tentatively, D is TRBD1 (6 bases). This sequence originates from a human donor in a cohort sampled during active COVID-19. What was sequenced was peripheral blood. CDR3 nucleotide sequence: TGTGCCAGCAGCTTGGGGGCGGGGAACACTGAAGCTTTCTTT. This encodes CASSLGAGNTEAFF.